This entry is about one TCR beta chain. Its antigen remains unidentified. This sample stems from a study of shared clonotypes between healthy human individuals. Study outcomes and limitations: Clonotype sharing among donors likely depends on sequencing depth. Blood was the sole source, and tissue repertoires probably differ.

The CDR3 is made up of 15 amino acids. Germline V gene sequence: CDR1 SGHAT, CDR2 FQNNGV. Method: immunoSEQ multiplex PCR; TCRdb's copy keeps in-frame clones and lacks some. The table lists about 480,000 clones, about four fifths of them singletons, with approximately 12% in the top ten. The receptor comes from a woman aged 40 to 55 in good health. Some clones in this sample may be carry-over from other donors' samples. Sequencing was performed on PBMCs. The V and J genes are TRBV11-2 and TRBJ2-5, with 9 bases lining up with TRBD2. The DNA end lines up better with TRBJ2-7; the J call may be wrong. DNA of the CDR3: TGTGCCAGCAGCGGCGGCCTAGCGGGATTCTACGAGCAGTACTTC. This gives the protein CASSGGLAGFYEQYF.